Detailed here is one TCR beta chain. What it binds is unknown. One to two pinch biopsies were taken from the rectum during colonoscopy. Profiling relied on immunoSEQ multiplex PCR, and the TCRdb table lists in-frame clones only, not all of them. The sample lists roughly 16,000 clones, roughly 80% seen once, with just over 7.5% in the top ten. The CDR3 consists of 13 residues. Per germline, CDR1 GTSNPN and CDR2 SVGIG (reference sequence). The ends were cut back, 7 bases at V and 5 bases at J, with 17 bases in the middle. This sample was included in a study of pediatric ulcerative colitis. General study results and limits: Acute severe colitis showed lower rectal diversity from clonal expansions.

Sequencing input: gut tissue. V is TRBV30 and J is TRBJ1-2; maybe TRBD1 (6 bases). The TCR sequence derives from a boy aged 5-17 years who was a control in a study of pediatric ulcerative colitis. In nucleotides, the CDR3 is TGTGCCTACCCAGGGGACCCTCATTATGGCTACACCTTC. It yields the protein CAYPGDPHYGYTF. Supplemented by reference TRBV30 and TRBJ1-2, the full variable domain reads SQTIHQWPATLVQPVGSPLSLECTVEGTSNPNLYWYRQAAGRGLQLLFYSVGIGQISSEVPQNLSASRPQDRQFILSSKKLLLSDSGFYLCAYPGDPHYGYTFGSGTRLTVV.